This TCR beta chain appears in the sequencing data of a study of spatial heterogeneity in lung cancer. Study-wide context: Mean representation of each unique TCR and UMI combination in the raw reads exceeded nine occurrences. Study results and limitations: Ubiquitous expanded tumor TCRs showed up in blood more at resection than follow-up.

Every TCR cDNA molecule bore a unique molecular identifier. Each CDR3 protein gets one entry after TCRdb re-called the 5' RACE reads with MiXCR. In the table there are about 10,000 distinct CDR3 sequences, 4.5% to 6.5% of which are singletons. By share of the sample, this clonotype is medium-sized. Antigen specificity is unknown. Noted time point: sample taken at primary tumor resection. From tumor, nontumor lung or frozen PBMC, whole RNA was taken unsorted for sequencing. Donation came from roughly 72 patients with untreated early-stage non-small cell lung cancer. The CDR3 totals 14 residues. Trimming stripped 5 bases from V and 2 bases from J, with 12 bases between. Germline loops: CDR1 SQVTM, CDR2 ANQGSEA.

The sequencing used PBMCs, collected at surgery. The TCR sequence derives from a male donor with early-stage non-small cell lung cancer. V usage is TRBV29-1 and J usage is TRBJ2-2; D unclear. CDR3 in DNA: TGCAGCGTTCAGAGTACATTCAACACCGGGGAGCTGTTTTTT. It specifies CSVQSTFNTGELFF.